These 3 T cell receptor beta chains were sequenced from one sample in a study of blood T cell repertoires in COVID-19. Only in-frame clones appear in the TCRdb table, and some are missing; sequencing was by immunoSEQ multiplex PCR. The table has fewer than 600,000 clones, 88% seen once; the top ten hold over 1.5%. The sample consisted of PBMCs or T cells enriched from blood (not recorded which). These receptors originate from a woman aged 35 to 49 who had recovered from COVID-19.

The chain recombines TRBV28 with TRBJ2-7; 11 positions agree with TRBD1. Trimming cost V 7 bases and J 7 bases; bases outside gene matches: 12. The CDR3 length is 15 residues. CDR1 and CDR2 from the germline V gene are MDHEN and SYDVKM. As DNA, the CDR3 is TGTGCCAGCATCTCGTCCCGGGACAGGGGGAAAGAGCAGTACTTC. Protein sequence: CASISSRDRGKEQYF.

This chain links TRBV5-1 with TRBJ2-3; 7 bases are shared with TRBD1. Germline lookup yields CDR1 SGHRS and CDR2 YFSETQ. V shed 3 bases and J 3 bases; nucleotides not matched to a gene: 4. The CDR3 loop spans 14 amino acids. The CDR3 DNA is TGCGCCAGCAGCTCCGGGACAGTGACAGATACGCAGTATTTT. Translating it yields CASSSGTVTDTQYF.

V usage is TRBV21-1 and J usage is TRBJ2-3; the table's D call of TRBD2 was not tested on the DNA. TRBV21-1 is classified as a pseudogene. The CDR3 length is 11 residues. The CDR3 reads CAKFPVDTQYF. The CDR3 nucleotides are TGTGCCAAGTTCCCGGTAGATACGCAGTATTTT.